This entry lists 8 T cell receptor beta chains sequenced from one sample in a study of OX40 agonist ivuxolimab in advanced cancers. The table came from immunoSEQ multiplex PCR; TCRdb's copy has only in-frame clones and leaves some out. The repertoire includes roughly 58,000 clones, 85% to 95% of them detected once, and around 19% sits in the top ten. This specimen consisted of CD4+ or CD8+ T cells sorted from blood, obtained in a trial of the OX40 agonist ivuxolimab. The receptors stem from an adult with an advanced solid tumor such as melanoma, head and neck, liver or kidney cancer.

V is TRBV28 and J is TRBJ2-2; D is unresolved. V shed 7 bases and J shed 6 bases, with 9 bases lying between them. Germline loops: CDR1 MDHEN, CDR2 SYDVKM. The CDR3 has 12 residues. Here the CDR3 reads CASKSPAGELFF. In DNA, the CDR3 is TGTGCCAGCAAGAGTCCGGCCGGGGAGCTGTTTTTT.

About this clone itself: The sample carries other DNA sequences with the same CDR3. V gene TRBV13 combines with J gene TRBJ1-2; weak D call: TRBD1 (5 bases). This CDR3 contains 16 residues. Germline V gene data show CDR1 as PRHDT and CDR2 as FYEKMQ (reference sequence). V was shortened by 5 bases and J by 3 bases, with 19 bases between the two germline ends. Here the CDR3 reads CASSPTGGGEDYGYTF. CDR3 DNA sequence: TGTGCCAGCAGCCCTACTGGCGGGGGGGAAGACTATGGCTACACCTTC.

The chain joins TRBV10-3 to TRBJ2-3; a weak D match, TRBD1 (6 bases). The V and J ends lost 0 bases and 2 bases respectively, with 18 bases between them. CDR1 ENHRY and CDR2 SYGVKD come from the germline V gene. The CDR3 has 18 residues. This chain's CDR3 is CAISESTGTSSFTDTQYF. The CDR3 bases are TGTGCCATCAGTGAGTCGACGGGGACAAGCTCTTTCACAGATACGCAGTATTTT.

The table lists this clone with a count of one. This chain joins TRBV15 and TRBJ1-2, with D tentatively TRBD1 (6 bases). Trimming removed 5 bases at V and 0 bases at J, with 13 bases between. This CDR3 spans 15 amino acids. Germline values: CDR1 LNHNV, CDR2 YYDKDF (reference sequence). Here the CDR3 DNA reads TGTGCCACCAGCGTCCGGGACATTCCTAACTATGGCTACACCTTC. Translated, it gives CATSVRDIPNYGYTF.

The CDR3 region is CASRTGGSYNEQFF. CDR3 DNA: TGTGCCAGCCGAACAGGGGGCTCTTACAATGAGCAGTTCTTC. The V and J genes are TRBV27 and TRBJ2-1; TRBD1 matches 9 bases. CDR1 and CDR2 (germline): MNHEY, SMNVEV (reference sequence). The J segment lost 4 bases and the V segment lost 8 bases, leaving 6 bases of the junction unmatched. The CDR3 totals 14 residues.

DNA for the CDR3: TGTGCCAGCAGCTCCCCGGGGGTGGGCGGGAGTTCCTACGAGCAGTACTTC. It encodes CASSSPGVGGSSYEQYF. The genes are TRBV7-9 and TRBJ2-7, with 7 bases fitting TRBD2. Germline CDR1 and CDR2: SEHNR and FQNEAQ (reference sequence). This CDR3 is 17 amino acids long. V lost 4 bases to trimming and J lost 1 base; unmatched junction nucleotides: 13.

As DNA, the CDR3 is TGCGCCAGCAGCGGGGGGCCCACTAACTATGGCTACACCTTC. Amino acids: CASSGGPTNYGYTF. The chain combines TRBV4-1 with TRBJ1-2; a weak D match, TRBD1 (6 bases). Germline CDR1 and CDR2: MGHRA and YSYEKL. The CDR3 contains 14 residues. V was trimmed by 5 bases and J by 0 bases, leaving 10 bases between them.

The V gene is TRBV6-5, the J gene TRBJ2-3; 8 positions match TRBD2. The CDR3 loop spans 15 amino acids. Germline trimming cut 6 bases from V and 4 bases from J; bases unmatched to any gene: 9. The germline CDR1 and CDR2 sequences are MNHEY and SVGAGI. DNA for the CDR3: TGTGCCAGCAGCCAACGGACTAGCAGGTCAGATACGCAGTATTTT. Translated, it gives CASSQRTSRSDTQYF.